This passage covers 21 T cell receptor beta chains from one sample sequenced in a study of T cell responses to AZD1222 COVID-19 vaccine. TCRdb's copy holds only in-frame clones and misses some; the assay was immunoSEQ multiplex PCR. The sample records approximately 91,000 clones, under 95% being singletons. The starting material was peripheral blood, obtained 28 days after the second AZD1222 dose. The receptors stem from an adult who received the AZD1222 COVID-19 vaccine.

This chain connects TRBV5-6 to TRBJ2-5, with unresolved D. V shed 5 bases and J shed 1 base, with 9 bases lying between them. CDR1 and CDR2 from the germline V gene are SGHDT and YYEEEE. The CDR3 runs to 13 residues. In DNA form, the CDR3 reads TGTGCCAGCAGAAGAGGCGTCCAAGAGACCCAGTACTTC. The encoded protein is CASRRGVQETQYF.

The V call is TRBV28, the J call TRBJ1-5; D gene uncertain. The CDR3 spans 13 residues. The germline CDR1 and CDR2 sequences are MDHEN and SYDVKM. The germline V and J ends were trimmed by 3 bases and 0 bases, with 3 bases remaining between them. CDR3 region: CASSFGSNQPQHF. Written as DNA, the CDR3 is TGTGCCAGCAGTTTCGGTAGCAATCAGCCCCAGCATTTT. Variable domain in full (rest from reference TRBV28 and TRBJ1-5): DVKVTQSSRYLVKRTGEKVFLECVQDMDHENMFWYRQDPGLGLRLIYFSYDVKMKEKGDIPEGYSVSREKKERFSLILESASTNQTSMYLCASSFGSNQPQHFGDGTRLSIL.

The chain employs TRBV28 and TRBJ1-2, with D tentatively TRBD1 (6 bases). The CDR3 covers 15 residues. V gave up 6 bases and J gave up 1 base, with 15 bases separating them. Germline V CDR1 and CDR2: MDHEN, SYDVKM. CDR3 bases: TGTGCCAGCAGCCGCGCCGACAGGCATAACTATGGCTACACCTTC. Translating gives CASSRADRHNYGYTF.

J is TRBJ1-2 and V is TRBV7-8; the D is unclear. CDR3 length: 17 residues. Trimming stripped 1 base from V and 0 bases from J, with 15 bases between. Germline V gene lookup returns CDR1 SGHVS and CDR2 FQNEAQ. CDR3 amino acids: CASSLETGRRSNYGYTF. DNA of the CDR3: TGTGCCAGCAGCTTAGAAACCGGCCGTCGCTCTAACTATGGCTACACCTTC.

The rearrangement uses TRBV6-1 and TRBJ2-2; no reliable D call. The CDR3 is made up of 13 amino acids. V gave up 3 bases and J gave up 5 bases, with 7 bases separating them. Germline CDR1 and CDR2: MNHNS and SASEGT. Here the CDR3 reads CASSEGETGELFF. The CDR3 DNA sequence: TGTGCCAGCAGTGAGGGTGAAACCGGGGAGCTGTTTTTT.

This sequence joins TRBV6-2 or TRBV6-3 and TRBJ1-5; 7 bases are shared with TRBD1. CDR1 and CDR2 (germline): MNHEY, SVGEGT. This CDR3 region has 15 residues. V lost 5 bases to trimming and J lost 4 bases; unmatched junction nucleotides: 8. CDR3 residues: CASSPQLTGNQPQHF. CDR3 nucleotides: TGTGCCAGCAGTCCCCAACTGACAGGGAATCAGCCCCAGCATTTT.

J is TRBJ2-3 and V is TRBV4-1; 8 nucleotides line up with TRBD2. This CDR3 region has 16 residues. With V trimmed by 1 base and J by 3 bases, 6 bases remained unmatched. Germline CDR1 MGHRA, CDR2 YSYEKL. The CDR3 reads CASSQGGLARTDTQYF. The CDR3 DNA reads as TGCGCCAGCAGCCAAGGCGGACTAGCAAGGACAGATACGCAGTATTTT.

The gene calls are TRBV19 and TRBJ1-3; D unresolved. Germline CDR1 reads LNHDA; CDR2 reads SQIVND (reference sequence). This CDR3 is 12 amino acids long. V gave up 3 bases and J gave up 5 bases, with 5 bases separating them. The CDR3, as DNA: TGTGCCAGTAGTATGAACAGAAACACCATATATTTT. Its translation: CASSMNRNTIYF.

The chain links TRBV28 to TRBJ2-1, with TRBD2 identical over 9 bases. The V gene's germline CDR1 is MDHEN and CDR2 SYDVKM. V lost 7 bases and J lost 9; bases outside the gene matches: 19. The CDR3 runs 17 residues. The CDR3 protein is CASTPLGLADPLGEQFF. Here the CDR3 DNA reads TGTGCCAGCACCCCGTTGGGACTAGCAGACCCTCTGGGTGAGCAGTTCTTC.

V gene TRBV6-5 combines with J gene TRBJ2-6; D is unresolved. The CDR3 is made up of 15 amino acids. Germline CDR1 reads MNHEY; CDR2 reads SVGAGI. V lost 8 bases and J lost 0, with 11 bases in between. The CDR3 DNA is TGTGCCAGCCTCTCCCCGAACTCTGGGGCCAACGTCCTGACTTTC. Its protein product is CASLSPNSGANVLTF.

Details on this clone: Distinct nucleotide sequences in the sample also encode this CDR3. The chain uses TRBV5-1 and TRBJ1-1; the D is unclear. This CDR3 is built from 13 residues. Germline V gene sequence: CDR1 SGHRS, CDR2 YFSETQ. V was pared by 0 bases and J by 1 base, with 4 bases between. CDR3 in amino acids: CASSLDRNTEAFF. For the CDR3, the DNA is TGCGCCAGCAGCTTGGACAGGAACACTGAAGCTTTCTTT.

The gene calls are TRBV5-8 and TRBJ2-1; tentative D call: TRBD2 (5 bases). This CDR3 has 14 residues. Trimming removed 0 bases at V and 7 bases at J, with 11 bases between. CDR1 SGHTS and CDR2 YDEGEE come from the germline V gene. DNA of the CDR3: TGTGCCAGCAGCTTGGGGACTCACGCGAATGAGCAGTTCTTC. As protein: CASSLGTHANEQFF.

The V gene is TRBV5-4, the J gene TRBJ2-5; 13 bases fit TRBD2. The CDR3 is made up of 16 amino acids. The germline CDR1 and CDR2 sequences are SGHNT and YYREEE (reference sequence). The ends lost 3 bases at V and 1 base at J; junction bases unmatched: 3. CDR3: CASSSGLAGVQETQYF. CDR3 bases: TGTGCCAGCAGCTCCGGACTAGCGGGAGTCCAAGAGACCCAGTACTTC.

The CDR3 sequence: CSVRISIKGSGSLFSLSDEQFF. The CDR3 DNA reads as TGCAGCGTTAGAATATCTATAAAAGGTAGCGGGAGTCTGTTCTCTTTATCCGATGAGCAGTTCTTC. J is TRBJ2-1 and V is TRBV29-1, with 9 nucleotides matching TRBD2. Germline V gene sequence: CDR1 SQVTM, CDR2 ANQGSEA. The CDR3 is made up of 22 amino acids. V shed 5 bases and J 8 bases; nucleotides not matched to a gene: 34.

This clone has just one count. The chain recombines TRBV28 with TRBJ1-3, with D possibly matching TRBD1 (5 bases). There are 15 residues in the CDR3. Germline CDR1 MDHEN, CDR2 SYDVKM. With 3 bases removed from V and 0 bases from J, the gap between germline ends came to 9 bases. The CDR3 bases are TGTGCCAGCAGTTTCGGGGGGGACTCTGGAAACACCATATATTTT. Amino acid sequence: CASSFGGDSGNTIYF.

This sequence joins TRBV19 and TRBJ1-5, with TRBD1 as a possible D gene (5 bases). The V gene lost 3 bases and the J gene lost 3 bases, with 12 bases spanning the gap. CDR1 and CDR2 from the germline V gene are LNHDA and SQIVND (reference sequence). The CDR3 is 15 amino acids. In nucleotides, the CDR3 is TGTGCCAGTAGTATTGGGGGACGCTTCAATCAGCCCCAGCATTTT. Protein: CASSIGGRFNQPQHF.

The rearrangement joins TRBV28 to TRBJ2-1; D is perhaps TRBD1 (6 bases). The CDR3 is 15 amino acids. The germline V gene encodes CDR1 MDHEN and CDR2 SYDVKM. V was cut by 2 bases and J by 8 bases, with 16 bases left in between. This CDR3 is CASSLPRPGADEQFF. The CDR3 nucleotides read TGTGCCAGCAGTTTACCCCGGCCAGGGGCAGATGAGCAGTTCTTC.

This clone was recorded once. The germline gene is not matched at one end of the junction; a read error may be the cause. The V gene is TRBV7-7, the J gene TRBJ2-5, with 7 nucleotides matching TRBD2. The CDR3 spans 15 residues. CDR1 and CDR2 (germline): SSHAT, FNYEAQ (reference sequence). In DNA, the CDR3 is TGTGCTAGCAGCTTAGGACTAGATTTGGAAGAGACCCAGTACTTC. As protein: CASSLGLDLEETQYF.

This clone was seen once. The chain links TRBV6-6 to TRBJ2-7, with 9 bases that match TRBD1. CDR3 length: 15 amino acids. Germline CDR1 and CDR2: MNHNY and SVGAGI (reference sequence). V lost 8 bases to trimming and J lost 1 base; unmatched junction nucleotides: 9. The CDR3 here is CASCSGTGSSYEQYF. CDR3 nucleotides: TGTGCCAGCTGCTCCGGGACAGGGTCGTCCTACGAGCAGTACTTC.

The chain combines TRBV2 with TRBJ1-5; D is uncertain. Germline CDR1 is SNHLY and CDR2 is FYNNEI. Trimming removed 5 bases from V and 5 bases from J, with 10 bases in between. The CDR3 runs to 13 residues. The CDR3 sequence is CASSREAHQPQHF. The CDR3 coding sequence is TGTGCCAGCAGTCGGGAGGCTCATCAGCCCCAGCATTTT. Combining the CDR3 with reference TRBV2 and TRBJ1-5 gives the whole variable domain EPEVTQTPSHQVTQMGQEVILRCVPISNHLYFYWYRQILGQKVEFLVSFYNNEISEKSEIFDDQFSVERPDGSNFTLKIRSTKLEDSAMYFCASSREAHQPQHFGDGTRLSIL.

The chain has TRBV11-1 and TRBJ2-5; TRBD2 is a possible D gene (5 bases). CDR1 and CDR2 (germline): SGHAT, FQDESV (reference sequence). V shed 6 bases and J shed 3 bases, with 11 bases lying between them. The CDR3 has 13 amino acids. The CDR3 sequence: CASSSSLKETQYF. CDR3 nucleotide sequence: TGTGCCAGCAGTTCTAGCCTTAAAGAGACCCAGTACTTC.